This record looks at one T cell receptor beta chain sequence and its context. The source of the sample is a study of T-cell memory formation after mild COVID-19. The V gene's germline CDR1 is SGHRS and CDR2 YFSETQ. CDR3 length equals 13 residues. Trimming at V came to 7 bases and at J to 6 bases, leaving 9 bases not matched to a gene. TCRdb processed the 5' RACE reads anew with MiXCR; each CDR3 protein has one entry. Of about 210,000 distinct CDR3 sequences in the sample, approximately 10% were seen once. The chain carries TRBV5-1 and TRBJ1-2; TRBD1 aligns across 7 bases. The receptor was derived from a man between 18 and 29 years old who had mild COVID-19 (a few samples of this study predate the infection). Cell type and time point are not known. Sequencing was done on a sample of PBMCs or a T cell subset sorted from them (not recorded which). CDR3 DNA sequence: TGCGCCAGCGGCCAACAGGGGTCTGATGGCTACACCTTC. Encoded protein: CASGQQGSDGYTF.